Reported below is one T cell receptor (beta chain). No antigen is known for it. The PCR had 60 Vbeta and 13 Jbeta primers. Method: immunoSEQ multiplex PCR; TCRdb's copy keeps in-frame clones and lacks some. The table lists about 200,000 clones. These data are taken from a study of cytomegalovirus exposure and HLA in healthy donors. Overall study results and limits: The study labeled approximately 150 TCR beta chains cytomegalovirus-associated.

The CDR3 is 13 amino acids. Between the trimmed V and J ends, which lost 3 bases and 5 bases, there was a span of 9 bases. Germline CDR1 MGHDK, CDR2 SYGVNS. The genes are TRBV25-1 and TRBJ2-3; TRBD1 is a possible D gene (6 bases). Source material: PBMCs. This TCR was recovered from a woman under 40 in good health and CMV-seropositive. CDR3 nucleotides: TGTGCCAGCAGTGACCCGGGACAAGATACGCAGTATTTT. The encoded protein is CASSDPGQDTQYF. Supplemented by reference TRBV25-1 and TRBJ2-3, the full variable domain reads EADIYQTPRYLVIGTGKKITLECSQTMGHDKMYWYQQDPGMELHLIHYSYGVNSTEKGDLSSESTVSRIRTEHFPLTLESARPSHTSQYLCASSDPGQDTQYFGPGTRLTVL.